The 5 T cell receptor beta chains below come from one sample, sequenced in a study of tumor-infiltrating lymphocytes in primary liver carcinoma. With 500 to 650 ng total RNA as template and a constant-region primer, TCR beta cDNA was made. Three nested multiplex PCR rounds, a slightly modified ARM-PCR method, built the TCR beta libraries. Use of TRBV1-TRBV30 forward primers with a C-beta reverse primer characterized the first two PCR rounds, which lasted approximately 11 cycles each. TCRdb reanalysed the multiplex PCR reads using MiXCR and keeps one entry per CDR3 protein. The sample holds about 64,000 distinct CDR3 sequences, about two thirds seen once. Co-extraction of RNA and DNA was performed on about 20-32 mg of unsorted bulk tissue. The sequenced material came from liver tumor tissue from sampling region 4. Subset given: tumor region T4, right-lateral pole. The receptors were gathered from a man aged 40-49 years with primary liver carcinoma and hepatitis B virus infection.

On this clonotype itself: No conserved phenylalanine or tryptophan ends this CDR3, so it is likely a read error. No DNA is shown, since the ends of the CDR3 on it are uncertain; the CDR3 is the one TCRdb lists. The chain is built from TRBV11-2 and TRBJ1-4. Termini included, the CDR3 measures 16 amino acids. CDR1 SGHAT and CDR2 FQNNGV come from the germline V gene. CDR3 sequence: CTSSKTPGGTNEKVFS.

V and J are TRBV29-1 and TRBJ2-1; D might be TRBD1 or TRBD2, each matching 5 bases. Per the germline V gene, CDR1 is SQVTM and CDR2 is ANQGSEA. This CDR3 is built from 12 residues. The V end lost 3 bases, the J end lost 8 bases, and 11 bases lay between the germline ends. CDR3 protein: CSVDLGVDEQFF. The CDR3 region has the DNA TGCAGCGTTGATCTGGGGGTGGATGAGCAGTTCTTC.

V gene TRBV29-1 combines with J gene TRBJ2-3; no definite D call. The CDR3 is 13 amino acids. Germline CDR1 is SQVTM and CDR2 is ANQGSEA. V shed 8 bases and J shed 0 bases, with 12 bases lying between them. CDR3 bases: TGCAGCTTCAGTGCAACTAGCACAGATACGCAGTATTTT. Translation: CSFSATSTDTQYF.

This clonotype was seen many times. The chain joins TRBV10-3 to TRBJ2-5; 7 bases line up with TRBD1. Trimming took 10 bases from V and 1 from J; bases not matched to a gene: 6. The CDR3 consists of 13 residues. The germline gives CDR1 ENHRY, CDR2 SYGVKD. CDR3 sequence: CATAWDSQETQYF. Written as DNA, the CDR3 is TGTGCCACAGCCTGGGACAGCCAAGAGACCCAGTACTTC.

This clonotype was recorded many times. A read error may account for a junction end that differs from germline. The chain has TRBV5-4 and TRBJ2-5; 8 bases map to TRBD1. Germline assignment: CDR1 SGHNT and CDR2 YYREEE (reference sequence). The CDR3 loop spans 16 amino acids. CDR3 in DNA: TGCGCCAGCAGCGGAACCACAGGGGGGAGGATGGAGACCCAGTACTTC. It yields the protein CASSGTTGGRMETQYF.